One and the same sample provided the 30 T cell receptor beta chains below, sequenced in a study of CD8+ T cells in alopecia areata. Investigators isolated RNA and reverse transcribed it into cDNA to act as the sequencing template. Repertoires were generated with immunoSEQ multiplex PCR, while TCRdb's copy carries only in-frame clones and drops some. The repertoire has 150,000 to 200,000 clones, about 63% of them found once; the top ten carry roughly 14%. The sequencing used CD4+ T cells sorted from blood, collected at week 0. The origin of the receptors is a human donor with alopecia areata.

In this sample, this clone turned up once. The chain couples TRBV5-1 to TRBJ1-1; D is ambiguous. V gave up 4 bases and J gave up 4 bases, with 8 bases separating them. The CDR3 is 12 amino acids. Germline loops: CDR1 SGHRS, CDR2 YFSETQ. The CDR3, as DNA: TGCGCCAGCAGCACGGAGGGCACTGAAGCTTTCTTT. It is translated as CASSTEGTEAFF.

The rearrangement uses TRBV15 and TRBJ1-6; no clear D gene. V gave up 0 bases and J gave up 11 bases, with 17 bases separating them. This CDR3 region has 16 residues. The germline gives CDR1 LNHNV, CDR2 YYDKDF (reference sequence). DNA for the CDR3: TGTGCCACCAGCAGAGATTCCGCGGCCCTCAGGCCACCCCTCCACTTT. It codes for CATSRDSAALRPPLHF.

This chain connects TRBV29-1 to TRBJ1-2; perhaps TRBD1 as D (5 bases). V shed 1 base and J shed 2 bases, with 8 bases lying between them. There are 13 residues in the CDR3. CDR1 SQVTM and CDR2 ANQGSEA come from the germline V gene. The CDR3 DNA reads TGCAGCGTTGAAGTGGGGGGGAACTATGGCTACACCTTC. It encodes CSVEVGGNYGYTF. The whole variable domain, remainder taken from reference TRBV29-1 and TRBJ1-2, is SAVISQKPSRDICQRGTSLTIQCQVDSQVTMMFWYRQQPGQSLTLIATANQGSEATYESGFVIDKFPISRPNLTFSTLTVSNMSPEDSSIYLCSVEVGGNYGYTFGSGTRLTVV.

In its sample, this clone was seen a few times. V and J are TRBV30 and TRBJ2-3, with D unresolved. The CDR3 contains 13 residues. The V and J ends lost 0 bases and 4 bases respectively, with 8 bases between them. Germline V CDR1 and CDR2: GTSNPN, SVGIG (reference sequence). The CDR3 DNA reads TGTGCCTGGAGTGTACGGCATTCAGATACGCAGTATTTT. Amino acids: CAWSVRHSDTQYF.

This clone was seen a handful of times. The rearrangement joins TRBV5-1 to TRBJ2-6; TRBD1 matches 7 bases. This CDR3 comprises 15 residues. Germline assignment: CDR1 SGHRS and CDR2 YFSETQ. The J segment lost 0 bases and the V segment lost 7 bases, leaving 4 bases of the junction unmatched. CDR3 region: CASETGSSGANVLTF. The CDR3 bases are TGCGCCAGCGAGACAGGGAGCTCTGGGGCCAACGTCCTGACTTTC.

A few counts support this clone. The chain joins TRBV5-6 to TRBJ2-2; TRBD1 aligns across 7 bases. The length of the CDR3 is 13 residues. With 4 bases clipped from V and 7 bases from J, the junction kept 4 bases outside the gene matches. Germline CDR1 is SGHDT and CDR2 is YYEEEE. The CDR3 loop reads CASSPQGVGELFF. CDR3 nucleotides: TGTGCCAGCAGCCCCCAGGGGGTCGGGGAGCTGTTTTTT.

This chain links TRBV29-1 with TRBJ1-4, with D possibly being TRBD1 (6 bases). Trimming removed 4 bases from V and 3 bases from J, with 12 bases in between. This CDR3 spans 14 amino acids. Germline loops: CDR1 SQVTM, CDR2 ANQGSEA. DNA for the CDR3: TGCAGCGTTGGAGGGGGTATCCCTAATGAAAAACTGTTTTTT. It yields the protein CSVGGGIPNEKLFF.

A few counts support this clone. This chain connects TRBV28 to TRBJ2-7; 9 bases map to TRBD1. Germline V gene lookup returns CDR1 MDHEN and CDR2 SYDVKM. There are 15 residues in the CDR3. J was trimmed by 2 bases and V by 2 bases; bases with no gene match: 4. CDR3 sequence (DNA): TGTGCCAGCAGTTTAACCGGGACAGGGACCTACGAGCAGTACTTC. Its translation: CASSLTGTGTYEQYF.

This clone was seen only a few times. The chain couples TRBV30 to TRBJ2-7, with D tentatively TRBD1 or TRBD2 (5 bases each). The CDR3 is 12 residues long. V was trimmed by 0 bases and J by 7 bases, leaving 10 bases between them. CDR1 is GTSNPN and CDR2 is SVGIG in the germline V gene (reference sequence). The CDR3 DNA follows: TGTGCCTGGAGTGTACTCTGGGGGGAGCAGTACTTC. Translated: CAWSVLWGEQYF.

The V and J genes are TRBV7-9 and TRBJ1-2; D might be TRBD1 (6 bases). This CDR3 region has 15 residues. Per the germline V gene, CDR1 is SEHNR and CDR2 is FQNEAQ (reference sequence). V lost 2 bases and J lost 2, with 12 bases in between. DNA for the CDR3: TGTGCCAGCAGCTTACCGCGGCAGGGGAACTATGGCTACACCTTC. It is translated as CASSLPRQGNYGYTF.

The gene calls are TRBV29-1 and TRBJ1-2, with D uncertain. The CDR3 extends over 12 amino acids. From germline, CDR1 is SQVTM and CDR2 ANQGSEA. With 4 bases removed from V and 2 bases from J, the gap between germline ends came to 8 bases. For the CDR3, the DNA is TGCAGCGTTGTAGCGGCCAACTATGGCTACACCTTC. This translates into CSVVAANYGYTF.

This clone was counted a single time. This CDR3 reads CASSKTGLQNEKLFF. The CDR3 region has the DNA TGTGCCAGCAGCAAGACAGGCCTTCAAAATGAAAAACTGTTTTTT. The chain has TRBV25-1 and TRBJ1-4; D is perhaps TRBD1 (6 bases). Germline loops: CDR1 MGHDK, CDR2 SYGVNS. The CDR3 is 15 residues long. V was pared by 6 bases and J by 5 bases, with 16 bases between.

This clone was counted a few times. This chain joins TRBV2 and TRBJ2-1; a possible D gene is TRBD1 (6 bases). Germline CDR1 and CDR2: SNHLY and FYNNEI. V lost 7 bases to trimming and J lost 0 bases, with 7 bases between them. CDR3 size: 13 residues. DNA of the CDR3: TGTGCCAGCATCAGGGGCTCCTACAATGAGCAGTTCTTC. Translated, it gives CASIRGSYNEQFF.

The V gene is TRBV4-2, the J gene TRBJ2-4, with D maybe TRBD2 (6 bases). V was shortened by 1 base and J by 16 bases, with 20 bases between the two germline ends. Germline CDR1 and CDR2: LGHNA and YNFKEQ. The CDR3 runs 14 residues. The CDR3 loop reads CASSQAGDPGTGYF. The CDR3 DNA reads as TGTGCCAGCAGCCAAGCTGGGGACCCCGGGACTGGATACTTC.

This chain connects TRBV29-1 to TRBJ1-1, with D hard to call. With 0 bases removed from V and 0 bases from J, the gap between germline ends came to 8 bases. Germline-derived CDR1 and CDR2 are SQVTM and ANQGSEA. CDR3 length equals 14 residues. The CDR3 DNA reads TGCAGCGTTGAAGATCGCGTCTTGAACACTGAAGCTTTCTTT. Translation gives CSVEDRVLNTEAFF.

This sequence joins TRBV29-1 and TRBJ1-1; a possible D gene is TRBD1 (5 bases). From germline, CDR1 is SQVTM and CDR2 ANQGSEA. The CDR3 is 13 amino acids. V was cut by 3 bases and J by 1 base, with 9 bases left in between. This chain's CDR3 is CSVDGGKNTEAFF. The CDR3, as DNA: TGCAGCGTTGATGGGGGAAAGAACACTGAAGCTTTCTTT.

This clone was picked up a small number of times. This sample includes further DNA sequences coding for the same CDR3. The rearrangement joins TRBV6-5 to TRBJ2-2; the D gene is possibly TRBD2 (5 bases). This CDR3 has 13 residues. V was pared by 2 bases and J by 7 bases, with 8 bases between. Germline loops: CDR1 MNHEY, CDR2 SVGAGI. CDR3 sequence reads: CASSYRRVGELFF. CDR3 nucleotide sequence: TGTGCCAGCAGTTACAGGCGGGTCGGGGAGCTGTTTTTT.

The genes are TRBV30 and TRBJ2-7; D is possibly TRBD1 or TRBD2 (6 bases each). Germline V lookup: CDR1 GTSNPN, CDR2 SVGIG (reference sequence). CDR3 length: 13 residues. The V gene lost 2 bases and the J gene lost 3 bases, with 11 bases spanning the gap. The CDR3 bases are TGTGCCTGGAGTTTGGAGGGGGACTACGAGCAGTACTTC. Its translation: CAWSLEGDYEQYF.

This clone appeared once. CDR3 in amino acids: CASSFGGYNSPLHF. CDR3 coding DNA: TGTGCCAGCAGCTTTGGCGGATACAATTCACCCCTCCACTTT. The chain links TRBV11-2 to TRBJ1-6; no definite D call. The V end lost 3 bases, the J end lost 7 bases, and 10 bases lay between the germline ends. The CDR3 is made up of 14 amino acids. Germline CDR1 reads SGHAT; CDR2 reads FQNNGV.

This clone turned up a few times. Here the CDR3 DNA reads TGCAGCGTTGGTGCGACAACCACGAACACCGGGGAGCTGTTTTTT. Protein: CSVGATTTNTGELFF. The chain combines TRBV29-1 with TRBJ2-2; no reliable D call. There are 15 residues in the CDR3. V gave up 4 bases and J gave up 0 bases, with 12 bases separating them. CDR1 SQVTM and CDR2 ANQGSEA come from the germline V gene.

This chain connects TRBV27 to TRBJ1-5; D perhaps matches TRBD1 (6 bases). Trimming stripped 5 bases from V and 11 bases from J, with 13 bases between. The CDR3 is 12 amino acids. Germline V gene lookup returns CDR1 MNHEY and CDR2 SMNVEV (reference sequence). The CDR3 loop reads CASSEQGGAQHF. The DNA for the CDR3 is TGTGCCAGCAGTGAACAGGGAGGGGCCCAGCATTTT.

J is TRBJ2-5 and V is TRBV29-1, with TRBD1 matching over 9 bases. Germline CDR1 reads SQVTM; CDR2 reads ANQGSEA. The CDR3 sequence is 13 residues long. J was trimmed by 7 bases and V by 7 bases; bases with no gene match: 10. The CDR3: CSDKRTGVGTQYF. In DNA form, the CDR3 reads TGCAGCGACAAACGGACAGGGGTGGGGACCCAGTACTTC.

The chain couples TRBV27 to TRBJ1-3, with D unresolved. Germline V CDR1 and CDR2: MNHEY, SMNVEV (reference sequence). The V and J ends lost 6 bases and 4 bases respectively, with 13 bases between them. The length of the CDR3 is 14 residues. The CDR3 here is CASRPSGSGNTIYF. CDR3 bases: TGTGCCAGCAGACCCTCGGGTTCAGGAAACACCATATATTTT.

The chain combines TRBV29-1 with TRBJ2-7; 7 bases fit TRBD1. The germline V gene encodes CDR1 SQVTM and CDR2 ANQGSEA. V lost 7 bases to trimming and J lost 2 bases; unmatched junction nucleotides: 5. The CDR3 is 12 amino acids. The CDR3 DNA reads TGCAGCGCAAAGGACAGGCCCTACGAGCAGTACTTC. Its protein is CSAKDRPYEQYF.

The chain has TRBV30 and TRBJ2-7, with 7 nucleotides matching TRBD2. Germline V gene lookup returns CDR1 GTSNPN and CDR2 SVGIG (reference sequence). This CDR3 comprises 13 residues. V trimming: 2 bases; J trimming: 2 bases; junction bases outside the gene matches: 3. CDR3 protein: CAWSSGVTYEQYF. The DNA for the CDR3 is TGTGCCTGGAGTAGCGGGGTTACCTACGAGCAGTACTTC.

This sequence joins TRBV29-1 and TRBJ2-5; D not resolved. This CDR3 has 14 residues. V gave up 7 bases and J gave up 1 base, with 16 bases separating them. Germline CDR1 is SQVTM and CDR2 is ANQGSEA. The CDR3 protein is CSASNLLAQETQYF. CDR3 nucleotide sequence: TGCAGCGCCTCAAACCTGTTAGCCCAAGAGACCCAGTACTTC.

The V gene is TRBV2, the J gene TRBJ2-7; TRBD1 agrees at 7 bases. Germline V lookup: CDR1 SNHLY, CDR2 FYNNEI. V gave up 8 bases and J gave up 4 bases; unmatched junction bases: 5. This CDR3 comprises 12 residues. The chain's CDR3 is CASRQGGYEQYF. The CDR3 DNA is TGTGCCAGCCGACAGGGCGGATACGAGCAGTACTTC.

This rearrangement joins TRBV29-1 to TRBJ2-6, with TRBD1 as a possible D gene (5 bases). Germline CDR1 reads SQVTM; CDR2 reads ANQGSEA. Trimming removed 7 bases at V and 1 base at J, with 11 bases between. The CDR3 is 14 amino acids. The CDR3 reads CSAEQGSGANVLTF. DNA of the CDR3: TGCAGCGCCGAGCAGGGTTCTGGGGCCAACGTCCTGACTTTC.

This clone showed up just a few times. Other DNA variants within this sample encode the same CDR3. The chain has TRBV29-1 and TRBJ2-2, with D tentatively TRBD1 (5 bases). Trimming removed 4 bases at V and 0 bases at J, with 6 bases between. The CDR3 spans 13 residues. Germline assignment: CDR1 SQVTM and CDR2 ANQGSEA. DNA for the CDR3: TGCAGCGTTGGACAGTCGAACACCGGGGAGCTGTTTTTT. Amino acid sequence: CSVGQSNTGELFF.

The CDR3 DNA is TGCAGCGTTGAAACACCGCGCTACGAGCAGTACTTC. Translated, it gives CSVETPRYEQYF. V gene TRBV29-1 combines with J gene TRBJ2-7; D gene ambiguous. The CDR3 spans 12 residues. Looked up from germline, CDR1 is SQVTM and CDR2 is ANQGSEA. Trimming stripped 2 bases from V and 3 bases from J, with 8 bases between.